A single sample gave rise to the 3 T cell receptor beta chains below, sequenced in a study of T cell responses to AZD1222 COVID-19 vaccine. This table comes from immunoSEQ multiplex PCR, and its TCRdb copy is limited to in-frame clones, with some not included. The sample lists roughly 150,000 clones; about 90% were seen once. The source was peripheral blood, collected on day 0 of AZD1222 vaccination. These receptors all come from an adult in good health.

In nucleotides, the CDR3 is TGTGCCAGCAGTTACGGGTACACCGGGGAGCTGTTTTTT. As protein: CASSYGYTGELFF. V gene TRBV6-5 combines with J gene TRBJ2-2; D uncertain. The CDR3 is made up of 13 amino acids. V was cut by 2 bases and J by 3 bases, with 4 bases left in between. The germline gives CDR1 MNHEY, CDR2 SVGAGI.

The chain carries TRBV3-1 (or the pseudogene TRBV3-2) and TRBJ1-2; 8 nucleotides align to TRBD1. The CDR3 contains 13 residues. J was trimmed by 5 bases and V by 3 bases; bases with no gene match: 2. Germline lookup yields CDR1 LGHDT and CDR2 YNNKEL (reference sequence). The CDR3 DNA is TGTGCCAGCAGCCAGGGACAGGCATATGGCTACACCTTC. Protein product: CASSQGQAYGYTF.

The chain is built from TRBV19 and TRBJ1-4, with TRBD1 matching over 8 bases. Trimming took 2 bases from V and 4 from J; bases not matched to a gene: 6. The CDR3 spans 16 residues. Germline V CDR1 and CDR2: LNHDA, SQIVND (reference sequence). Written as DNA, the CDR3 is TGTGCCAGTAGTATACAGGGGGCCGGGAATAATGAAAAACTGTTTTTT. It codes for CASSIQGAGNNEKLFF.